This TCR beta chain was sequenced for a study of blood T cell repertoires in COVID-19. Study background: From the United States, Italy and Spain came samples of acute and convalescent COVID-19. From T cells, B-cell-depleted T cells, or PBMCs came the material, which was cDNA or gDNA.

Original handling: Reference gene primer amplification in the assay estimated nucleated cell counts. TCRdb keeps only in-frame clones here, not all; method: immunoSEQ multiplex PCR. That table furnishes V, J and clone size, whereas the DNA furnished D and trimming. The sample holds 210,000 or so clones, around 91% seen once. The germline V gene encodes CDR1 DFQATT and CDR2 SNEGSKA (reference sequence). This CDR3 is built from 12 residues. Trimming took off 3 bases at V and 1 base at J, with 6 bases between the two ends. The chain is built from TRBV20-1 and TRBJ1-2; no clear D gene. The source is a woman between 40 and 55 years old with acute or convalescent COVID-19. Sequences were obtained from peripheral blood. The CDR3 here is CSASLYNYGYTF. The CDR3 region has the DNA TGCAGTGCTAGTCTATATAACTATGGCTACACCTTC.